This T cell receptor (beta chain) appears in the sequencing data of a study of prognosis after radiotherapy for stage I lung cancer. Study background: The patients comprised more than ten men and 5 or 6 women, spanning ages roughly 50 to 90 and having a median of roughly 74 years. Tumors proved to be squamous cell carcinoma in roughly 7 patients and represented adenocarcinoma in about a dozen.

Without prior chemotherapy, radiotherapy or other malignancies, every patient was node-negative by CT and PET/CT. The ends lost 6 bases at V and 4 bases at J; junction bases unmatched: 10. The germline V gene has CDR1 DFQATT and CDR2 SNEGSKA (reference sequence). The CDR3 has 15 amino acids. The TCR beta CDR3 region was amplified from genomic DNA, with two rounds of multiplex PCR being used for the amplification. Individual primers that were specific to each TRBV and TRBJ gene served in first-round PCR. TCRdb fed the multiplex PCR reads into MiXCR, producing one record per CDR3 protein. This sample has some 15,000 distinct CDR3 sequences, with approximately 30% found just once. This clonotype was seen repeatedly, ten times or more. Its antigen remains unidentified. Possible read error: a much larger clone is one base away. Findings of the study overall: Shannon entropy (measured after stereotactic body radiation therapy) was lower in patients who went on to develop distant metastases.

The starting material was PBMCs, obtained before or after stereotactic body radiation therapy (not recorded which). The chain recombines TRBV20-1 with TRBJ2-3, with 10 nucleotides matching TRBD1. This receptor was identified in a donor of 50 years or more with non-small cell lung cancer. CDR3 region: CSAIRQGAPADTQYF. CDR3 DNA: TGCAGTGCGATCCGACAGGGGGCCCCCGCAGATACGCAGTATTTT.